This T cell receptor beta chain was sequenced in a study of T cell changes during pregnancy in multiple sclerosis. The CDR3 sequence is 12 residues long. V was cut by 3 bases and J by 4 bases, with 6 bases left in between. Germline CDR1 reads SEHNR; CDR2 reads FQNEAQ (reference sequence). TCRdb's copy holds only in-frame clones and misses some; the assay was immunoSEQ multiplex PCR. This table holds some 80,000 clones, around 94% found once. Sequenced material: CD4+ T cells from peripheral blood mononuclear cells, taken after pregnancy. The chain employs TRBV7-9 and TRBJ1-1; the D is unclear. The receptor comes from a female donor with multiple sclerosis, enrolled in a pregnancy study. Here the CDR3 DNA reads TGTGCCAGCAGCTTGGCCATCACTGAAGCTTTCTTT. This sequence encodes CASSLAITEAFF. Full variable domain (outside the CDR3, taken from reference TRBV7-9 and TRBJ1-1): DTGVSQNPRHKITKRGQNVTFRCDPISEHNRLYWYRQTLGQGPEFLTYFQNEAQLEKSRLLSDRFSAERPKGSFSTLEIQRTEQGDSAMYLCASSLAITEAFFGQGTRLTVV.